The 10 T cell receptor beta chains below were found in one sample sequenced in a study of cytomegalovirus exposure and HLA in healthy donors. With 60 Vbeta and 13 Jbeta primers, the PCR was carried out. Assay used: immunoSEQ multiplex PCR; TCRdb lists only in-frame clones, some missing. Of 95,000 to 150,000 clones listed, approximately 78% were seen once; the top ten hold around 3%. The source material was PBMCs. The receptors derive from a woman in her 30s in good health and CMV-seropositive.

This clone was counted many times. The chain employs TRBV5-5 and TRBJ1-2; TRBD1 aligns across 7 bases. Per germline, CDR1 SGHKS and CDR2 YYEKEE (reference sequence). This CDR3 comprises 16 residues. V lost 4 bases to trimming and J lost 2 bases; unmatched junction nucleotides: 11. CDR3 bases: TGTGCCAGCAGCCTCTGGGGGACAGCAACCAACTATGGCTACACCTTC. This gives the protein CASSLWGTATNYGYTF.

This rearrangement joins TRBV27 to TRBJ2-7; weak D call: TRBD2 (6 bases). Deletions cut 6 bases from V and 7 bases from J, with 19 bases between. Looked up from germline, CDR1 is MNHEY and CDR2 is SMNVEV (reference sequence). CDR3 size: 14 residues. Here the CDR3 reads CASRPTGPGGEQYF. The CDR3 nucleotides are TGTGCCAGCAGGCCCACCGGGCCCGGGGGAGAGCAGTACTTC.

This clone showed up just once. The chain recombines TRBV7-6 with TRBJ1-4; no firm D call. The V end was cut by 4 bases, the J end by 5 bases, with 8 bases between. CDR1 and CDR2 from the germline V gene are SGHVS and FNYEAQ. The CDR3 extends over 13 amino acids. CDR3 coding DNA: TGTGCCAGCAGCTCTAATGTCAATGAAAAACTGTTTTTT. This translates into CASSSNVNEKLFF. The full variable domain, with the rest looked up from reference TRBV7-6 and TRBJ1-4, is GAGVSQSPRYKVTKRGQDVALRCDPISGHVSLYWYRQALGQGPEFLTYFNYEAQQDKSGLPNDRFSAERPEGSISTLTIQRTEQRDSAMYRCASSSNVNEKLFFGSGTQLSVL.

The chain carries TRBV14 and TRBJ2-3; 9 bases agree with TRBD2. The V and J ends lost 6 bases and 2 bases, in that order; junction bases with no gene match: 9. CDR1 and CDR2 (germline): SGHDN, FVKESK. This CDR3 has 16 residues. The CDR3 protein is CASSPRLAVHTDTQYF. The CDR3 nucleotides read TGTGCCAGCAGTCCCCGACTAGCGGTCCACACAGATACGCAGTATTTT.

The gene calls are TRBV7-3 and TRBJ2-5; TRBD1 agrees at 8 bases. V was pared by 5 bases and J by 1 base, with 6 bases of the junction left unmatched. Per germline, CDR1 SGHTA and CDR2 FQGTGA. The CDR3 is 15 residues long. CDR3 protein: CASSLGGQAQETQYF. CDR3 bases: TGTGCCAGCAGCCTGGGGGGACAGGCCCAAGAGACCCAGTACTTC.

CDR3 region: CASSADRGLGETQYF. As DNA, the CDR3 is TGTGCCAGCAGCGCGGACAGGGGGCTGGGAGAGACCCAGTACTTC. J is TRBJ2-5 and V is TRBV4-2; TRBD1 matches at 11 bases. With V trimmed by 5 bases and J by 4 bases, 6 bases remained unmatched. This CDR3 comprises 15 residues. Germline assignment: CDR1 LGHNA and CDR2 YNFKEQ.

This clone was found once. The rearrangement joins TRBV15 to TRBJ1-1, with D tentatively TRBD1 (6 bases). The CDR3 is made up of 15 amino acids. CDR1 is LNHNV and CDR2 is YYDKDF in the germline V gene (reference sequence). V shed 5 bases and J shed 11 bases, with 24 bases lying between them. CDR3 residues: CATSPRQVAPPAAFF. The CDR3 coding sequence is TGTGCCACCAGCCCAAGACAGGTGGCCCCCCCTGCGGCTTTCTTT.

This sequence joins TRBV18 and TRBJ2-5, with TRBD1 as a possible D gene (7 bases). V was cut by 3 bases and J by 9 bases, with 20 bases left in between. This CDR3 is built from 15 residues. The germline CDR1 and CDR2 sequences are KGHSH and LQKENI. CDR3 nucleotide sequence: TGTGCCAGCTCACCTATGCAGGGGGTGAGGGAGGCCCAGTACTTC. Translating it yields CASSPMQGVREAQYF.

This clone was picked up one time. The chain has TRBV5-1 and TRBJ1-1, with a weak D call TRBD1 (6 bases). CDR1 and CDR2 from the germline V gene are SGHRS and YFSETQ. The germline V and J ends were trimmed by 3 bases and 4 bases, with 16 bases remaining between them. The CDR3 contains 15 residues. The DNA of the CDR3 is TGCGCCAGCAGCTGGGGAGGGGGAGGGAGCACTGAAGCTTTCTTT. This codes for CASSWGGGGSTEAFF.

This chain connects TRBV6-1 to TRBJ1-1; 7 bases fit TRBD1. The V segment lost 6 bases and the J segment 5 bases; nucleotides outside the gene matches: 6. The CDR3 spans 13 residues. Per the germline V gene, CDR1 is MNHNS and CDR2 is SASEGT. The CDR3 DNA sequence: TGTGCCAGCAGCGCGCTCAGGGGGACTGAAGCTTTCTTT. It is translated as CASSALRGTEAFF.